The 4 T cell receptor beta chains reported below all come from one sample, sequenced in a study of blood T cell repertoires in COVID-19. This table comes from immunoSEQ multiplex PCR, and its TCRdb copy is limited to in-frame clones, with some not included. The data show a few hundred thousand clones, over 80% seen once. The sequenced sample consisted of PBMCs or T cells enriched from blood (not recorded which). The source of these receptors is a woman between 50 and 59 years old who had recovered from COVID-19.

The genes are TRBV4-2 and TRBJ1-5; D call uncertain. Germline V gene sequence: CDR1 LGHNA, CDR2 YNFKEQ. The CDR3 spans 13 residues. Trimming removed 0 bases from V and 7 bases from J, with 7 bases in between. CDR3 nucleotides: TGTGCCAGCAGCCAAGAGGGCCAACAGCCCCAGCATTTT. Protein sequence: CASSQEGQQPQHF.

This chain connects TRBV18 to TRBJ2-7, with D unresolved. V lost 6 bases and J 2 bases, leaving 20 bases between the germline ends. Germline CDR1 reads KGHSH; CDR2 reads LQKENI. The CDR3 has 16 residues. This CDR3 reads CASSPKSSQVAYEQYF. The CDR3 coding sequence is TGTGCCAGCTCCCCCAAAAGCAGTCAGGTAGCCTACGAGCAGTACTTC.

The genes are TRBV9 and TRBJ2-3, with D perhaps TRBD2 (6 bases). Trimming took off 0 bases at V and 6 bases at J, with 20 bases between the two ends. This CDR3 has 17 residues. Germline V gene lookup returns CDR1 SGDLS and CDR2 YYNGEE. In DNA form, the CDR3 reads TGTGCCAGCAGCGTAGGGACTACGGGGAGTGGGGGGGATACGCAGTATTTT. Its translation is CASSVGTTGSGGDTQYF.

The chain is built from TRBV6-5 and TRBJ2-7; 7 bases agree with TRBD2. The germline gives CDR1 MNHEY, CDR2 SVGAGI. The CDR3 has 13 residues. V lost 10 bases to trimming and J lost 3 bases; unmatched junction nucleotides: 9. CDR3 DNA sequence: TGTGCCACACAAAAAGCGGGAAGCTACGAGCAGTACTTC. Protein sequence: CATQKAGSYEQYF.